The T cell receptor (beta chain) under discussion was sequenced for a study of blood T cell repertoires in COVID-19. The wider study: Donors in the United States, Italy and Spain gave samples during acute or convalescent COVID-19. PBMCs, B-cell-depleted T cells, or T cells were the source of the cDNA or gDNA that made up the material.

Participants were placed into cohorts based on the clinical history they reported. Two negative PCRs, clearance, or symptom resolution were required of recovered Cohort 3 donors. The germline V gene encodes CDR1 LGHDT and CDR2 YNNKEL (reference sequence). V shed 2 bases, J shed 2 bases, and the junction held 6 bases outside the gene matches. The CDR3 spans 16 residues. The assay was immunoSEQ multiplex PCR, and TCRdb's table has in-frame clones only and misses some. This sample has roughly 250,000 clones, with around nine tenths found just once. The sequencing input was PBMCs or T cells enriched from blood (not recorded which). The clonotype was recovered from a woman between 18 and 30 years old who had recovered from COVID-19. The chain carries TRBV3-1 (or the pseudogene TRBV3-2) and TRBJ1-3; 7 nucleotides match TRBD1. The CDR3 nucleotides read TGTGCCAGCAGCCAACAAGGACAGGTGACTGGAAACACCATATATTTT. Encoded protein: CASSQQGQVTGNTIYF.